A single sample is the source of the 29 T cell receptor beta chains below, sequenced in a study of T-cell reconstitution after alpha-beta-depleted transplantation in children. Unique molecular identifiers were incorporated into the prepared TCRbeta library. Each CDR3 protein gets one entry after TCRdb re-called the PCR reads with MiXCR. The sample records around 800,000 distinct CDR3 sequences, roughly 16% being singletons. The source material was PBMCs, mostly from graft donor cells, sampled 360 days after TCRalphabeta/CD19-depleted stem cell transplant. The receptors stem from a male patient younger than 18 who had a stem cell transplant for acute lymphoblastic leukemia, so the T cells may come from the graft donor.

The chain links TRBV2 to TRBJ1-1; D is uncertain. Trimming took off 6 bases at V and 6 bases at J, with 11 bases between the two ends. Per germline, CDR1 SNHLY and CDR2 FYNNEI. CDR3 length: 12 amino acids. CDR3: CASSREGPEAFF. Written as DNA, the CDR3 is TGTGCCAGCAGCCGGGAGGGCCCTGAAGCTTTCTTT. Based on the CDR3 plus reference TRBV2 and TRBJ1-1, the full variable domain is EPEVTQTPSHQVTQMGQEVILRCVPISNHLYFYWYRQILGQKVEFLVSFYNNEISEKSEIFDDQFSVERPDGSNFTLKIRSTKLEDSAMYFCASSREGPEAFFGQGTRLTVV.

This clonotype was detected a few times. The DNA of the CDR3 is TGTGCCAGCAGCTTGCAGCGGGGTAACTATGGCTACACCTTC. It specifies CASSLQRGNYGYTF. The rearrangement uses TRBV11-2 and TRBJ1-2; D is undetermined. This CDR3 has 14 amino acids. Germline lookup yields CDR1 SGHAT and CDR2 FQNNGV. Trimming stripped 3 bases from V and 1 base from J, with 9 bases between.

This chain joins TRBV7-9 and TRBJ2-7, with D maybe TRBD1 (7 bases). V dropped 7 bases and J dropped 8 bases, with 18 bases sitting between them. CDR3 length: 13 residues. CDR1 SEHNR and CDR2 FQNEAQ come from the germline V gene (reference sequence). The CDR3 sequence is CASTRGAGEQQYF. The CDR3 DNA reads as TGTGCCAGCACCAGGGGGGCCGGAGAGCAGCAGTACTTC.

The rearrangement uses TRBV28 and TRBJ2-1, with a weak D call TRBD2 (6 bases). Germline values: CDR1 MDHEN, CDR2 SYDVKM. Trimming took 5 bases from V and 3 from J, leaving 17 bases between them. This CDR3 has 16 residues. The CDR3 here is CASSGIMGGDYNEQFF. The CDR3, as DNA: TGTGCCAGCAGTGGGATAATGGGGGGAGACTACAATGAGCAGTTCTTC.

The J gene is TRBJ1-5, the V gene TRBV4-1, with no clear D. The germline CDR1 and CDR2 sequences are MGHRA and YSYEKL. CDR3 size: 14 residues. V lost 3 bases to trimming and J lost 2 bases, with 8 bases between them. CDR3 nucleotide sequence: TGCGCCAGCAGCCAGTTTGAAGGCAATCAGCCCCAGCATTTT. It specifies CASSQFEGNQPQHF.

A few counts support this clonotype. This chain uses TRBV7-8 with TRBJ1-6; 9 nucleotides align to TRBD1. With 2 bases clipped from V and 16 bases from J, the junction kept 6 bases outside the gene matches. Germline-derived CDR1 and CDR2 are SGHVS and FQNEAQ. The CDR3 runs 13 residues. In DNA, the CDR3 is TGTGCCAGCAGCTTAACGACAGGGGGACCTCTCCACTTT. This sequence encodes CASSLTTGGPLHF.

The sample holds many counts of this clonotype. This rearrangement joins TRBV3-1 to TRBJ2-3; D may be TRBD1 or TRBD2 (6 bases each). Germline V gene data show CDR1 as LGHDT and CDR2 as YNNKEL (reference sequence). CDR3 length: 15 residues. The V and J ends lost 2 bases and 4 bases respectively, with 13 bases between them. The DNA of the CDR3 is TGTGCCAGCAGCCAACGGGGGCGACCGGCAGATACGCAGTATTTT. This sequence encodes CASSQRGRPADTQYF.

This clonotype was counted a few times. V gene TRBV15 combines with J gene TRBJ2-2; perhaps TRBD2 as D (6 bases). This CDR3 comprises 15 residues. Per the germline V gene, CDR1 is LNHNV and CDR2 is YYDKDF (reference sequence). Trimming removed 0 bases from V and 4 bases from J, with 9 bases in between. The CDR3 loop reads CATSRELASTGELFF. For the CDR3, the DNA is TGTGCCACCAGCAGAGAACTAGCCAGCACCGGGGAGCTGTTTTTT.

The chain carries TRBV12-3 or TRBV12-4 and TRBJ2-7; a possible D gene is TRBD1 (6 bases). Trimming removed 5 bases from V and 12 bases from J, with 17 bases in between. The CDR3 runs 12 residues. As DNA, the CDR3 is TGTGCCAGCAGTCCATGGACAGTCCCACTGTACTTC. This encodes CASSPWTVPLYF.

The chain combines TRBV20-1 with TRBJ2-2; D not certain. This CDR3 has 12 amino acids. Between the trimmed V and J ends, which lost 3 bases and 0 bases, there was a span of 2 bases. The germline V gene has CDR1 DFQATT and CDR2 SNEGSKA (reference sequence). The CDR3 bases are TGCAGTGCTAGTCCGAACACCGGGGAGCTGTTTTTT. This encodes CSASPNTGELFF.

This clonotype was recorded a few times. CDR3 sequence (DNA): TGTGCCAGCAGTTTAGGTGGGGAGAGAAACATTCAGTACTTC. This sequence encodes CASSLGGERNIQYF. The genes are TRBV12-3 or TRBV12-4 and TRBJ2-4; TRBD2 is a possible D gene (5 bases). With 1 base removed from V and 6 bases from J, the gap between germline ends came to 10 bases. CDR3 length: 14 residues.

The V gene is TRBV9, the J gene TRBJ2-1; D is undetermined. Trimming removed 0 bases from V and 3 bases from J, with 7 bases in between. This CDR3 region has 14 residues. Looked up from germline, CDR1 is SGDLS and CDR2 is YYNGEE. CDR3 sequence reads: CASSVGADYNEQFF. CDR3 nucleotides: TGTGCCAGCAGCGTAGGGGCAGACTACAATGAGCAGTTCTTC.

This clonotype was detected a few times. CDR3 in amino acids: CASTRFLGGGQYYTGELFF. The CDR3 DNA follows: TGCGCCAGCACCAGATTTCTAGGCGGAGGCCAATACTACACCGGGGAGCTGTTTTTT. The chain couples TRBV5-1 to TRBJ2-2; maybe TRBD2 (5 bases). V was cut by 6 bases and J by 3 bases, with 27 bases left in between. The CDR3 spans 19 residues. Germline V gives CDR1 SGHRS, CDR2 YFSETQ.

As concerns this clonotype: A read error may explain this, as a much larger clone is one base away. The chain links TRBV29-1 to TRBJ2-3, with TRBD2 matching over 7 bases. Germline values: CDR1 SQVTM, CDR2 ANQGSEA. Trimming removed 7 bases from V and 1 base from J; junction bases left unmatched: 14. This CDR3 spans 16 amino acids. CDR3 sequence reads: CSDGAGLVGGTDTQYF. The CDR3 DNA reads TGCAGCGATGGGGCCGGACTAGTCGGCGGCACAGATACGCAGTATTTT.

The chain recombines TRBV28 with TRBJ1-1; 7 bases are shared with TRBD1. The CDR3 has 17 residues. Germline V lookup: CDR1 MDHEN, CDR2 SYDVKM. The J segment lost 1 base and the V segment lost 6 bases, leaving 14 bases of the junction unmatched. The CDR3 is CASSRSTWTGPNTEAFF. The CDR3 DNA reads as TGTGCCAGCAGCCGATCTACGTGGACAGGACCGAACACTGAAGCTTTCTTT.

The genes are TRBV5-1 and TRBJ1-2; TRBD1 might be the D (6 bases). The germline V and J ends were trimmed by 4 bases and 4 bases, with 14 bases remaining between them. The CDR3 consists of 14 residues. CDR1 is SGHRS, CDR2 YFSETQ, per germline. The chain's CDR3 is CASSGGRGVYGYTF. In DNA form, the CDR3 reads TGCGCCAGCAGCGGGGGCCGGGGGGTCTATGGCTACACCTTC.

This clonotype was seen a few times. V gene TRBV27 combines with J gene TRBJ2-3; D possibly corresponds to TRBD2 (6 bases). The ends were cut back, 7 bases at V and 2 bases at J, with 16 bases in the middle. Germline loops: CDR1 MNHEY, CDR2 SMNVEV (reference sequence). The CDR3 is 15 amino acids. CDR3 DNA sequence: TGTGCCAGCACCCCGACTAGGATCCTCACAGATACGCAGTATTTT. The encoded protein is CASTPTRILTDTQYF.

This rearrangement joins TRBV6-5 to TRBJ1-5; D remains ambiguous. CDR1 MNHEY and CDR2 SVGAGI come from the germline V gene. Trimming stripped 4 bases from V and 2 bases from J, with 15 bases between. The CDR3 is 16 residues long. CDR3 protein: CASSWPDYGGNQPQHF. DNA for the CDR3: TGTGCCAGCAGTTGGCCCGACTACGGCGGCAATCAGCCCCAGCATTTT.

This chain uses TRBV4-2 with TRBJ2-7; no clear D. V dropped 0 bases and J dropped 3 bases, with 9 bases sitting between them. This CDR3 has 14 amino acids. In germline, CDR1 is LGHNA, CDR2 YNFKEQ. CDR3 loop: CASSQEAGNYEQYF. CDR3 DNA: TGTGCCAGCAGCCAAGAGGCTGGAAACTACGAGCAGTACTTC.

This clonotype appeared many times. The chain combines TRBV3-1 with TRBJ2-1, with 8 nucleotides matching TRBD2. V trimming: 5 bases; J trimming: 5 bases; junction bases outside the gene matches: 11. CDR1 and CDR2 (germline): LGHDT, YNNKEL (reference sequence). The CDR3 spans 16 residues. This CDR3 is CASSARGGRGHNEQFF. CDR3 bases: TGTGCCAGCAGCGCTCGGGGGGGGAGAGGTCACAATGAGCAGTTCTTC.

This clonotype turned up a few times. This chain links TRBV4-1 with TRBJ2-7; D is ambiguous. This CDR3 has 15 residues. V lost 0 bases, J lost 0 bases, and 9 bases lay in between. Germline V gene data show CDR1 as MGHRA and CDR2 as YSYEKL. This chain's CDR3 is CASSQDYRDSYEQYF. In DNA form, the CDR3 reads TGCGCCAGCAGCCAAGATTATAGGGACTCCTACGAGCAGTACTTC.

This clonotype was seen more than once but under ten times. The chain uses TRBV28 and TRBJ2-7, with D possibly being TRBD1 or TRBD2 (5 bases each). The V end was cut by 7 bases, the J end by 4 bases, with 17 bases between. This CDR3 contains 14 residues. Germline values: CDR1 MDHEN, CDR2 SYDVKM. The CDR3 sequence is CASTAGTDGYEQYF. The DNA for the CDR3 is TGTGCCAGCACGGCCGGGACGGACGGTTACGAGCAGTACTTC.

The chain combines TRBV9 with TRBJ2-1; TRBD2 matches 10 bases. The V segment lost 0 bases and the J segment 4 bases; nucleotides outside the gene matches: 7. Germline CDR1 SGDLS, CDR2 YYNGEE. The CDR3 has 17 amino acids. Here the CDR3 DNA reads TGTGCCAGCAGCGTAGTGGATAGGACTAGCGGATACAATGAGCAGTTCTTC. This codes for CASSVVDRTSGYNEQFF.

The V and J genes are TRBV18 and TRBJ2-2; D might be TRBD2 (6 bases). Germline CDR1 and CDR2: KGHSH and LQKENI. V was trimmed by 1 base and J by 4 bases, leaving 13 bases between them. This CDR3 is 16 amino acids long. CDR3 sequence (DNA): TGTGCCAGCTCACCACGGAGCGGCGGGGCCACCGGGGAGCTGTTTTTT. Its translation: CASSPRSGGATGELFF. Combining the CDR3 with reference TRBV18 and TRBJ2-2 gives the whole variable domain NAGVMQNPRHLVRRRGQEARLRCSPMKGHSHVYWYRQLPEEGLKFMVYLQKENIIDESGMPKERFSAEFPKEGPSILRIQQVVRGDSAAYFCASSPRSGGATGELFFGEGSRLTVL.

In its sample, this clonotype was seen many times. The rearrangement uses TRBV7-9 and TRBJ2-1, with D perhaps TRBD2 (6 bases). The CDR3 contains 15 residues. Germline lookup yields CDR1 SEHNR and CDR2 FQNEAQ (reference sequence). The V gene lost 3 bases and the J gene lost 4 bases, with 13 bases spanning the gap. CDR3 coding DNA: TGTGCCAGCAGCTTTGGTCTAGCGCTATACAATGAGCAGTTCTTC. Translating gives CASSFGLALYNEQFF.

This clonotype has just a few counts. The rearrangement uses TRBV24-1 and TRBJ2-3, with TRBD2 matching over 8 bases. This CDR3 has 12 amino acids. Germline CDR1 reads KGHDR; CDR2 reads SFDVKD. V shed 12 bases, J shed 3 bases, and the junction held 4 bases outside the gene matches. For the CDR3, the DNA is TGTGCCGCCGGGAGGGGGACAGATACGCAGTATTTT. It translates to CAAGRGTDTQYF.

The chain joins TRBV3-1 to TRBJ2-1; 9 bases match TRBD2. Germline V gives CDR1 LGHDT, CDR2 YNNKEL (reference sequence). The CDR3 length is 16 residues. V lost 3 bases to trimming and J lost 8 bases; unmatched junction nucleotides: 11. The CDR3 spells CASSQNKGGRADEQFF. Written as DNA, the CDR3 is TGTGCCAGCAGCCAGAACAAAGGCGGGAGGGCCGATGAGCAGTTCTTC.

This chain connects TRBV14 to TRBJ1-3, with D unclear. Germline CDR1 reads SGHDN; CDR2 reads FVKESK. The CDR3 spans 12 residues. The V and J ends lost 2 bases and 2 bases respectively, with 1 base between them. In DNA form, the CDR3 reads TGTGCCAGCAGCCAAACTGGAAACACCATATATTTT. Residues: CASSQTGNTIYF.

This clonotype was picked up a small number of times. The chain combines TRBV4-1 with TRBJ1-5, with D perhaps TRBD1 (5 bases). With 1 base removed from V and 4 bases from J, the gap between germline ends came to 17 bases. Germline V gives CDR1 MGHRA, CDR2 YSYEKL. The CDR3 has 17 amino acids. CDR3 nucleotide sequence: TGCGCCAGCAGCCAAGTCCAGGGATTCGGGAAAAATCAGCCCCAGCATTTT. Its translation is CASSQVQGFGKNQPQHF.